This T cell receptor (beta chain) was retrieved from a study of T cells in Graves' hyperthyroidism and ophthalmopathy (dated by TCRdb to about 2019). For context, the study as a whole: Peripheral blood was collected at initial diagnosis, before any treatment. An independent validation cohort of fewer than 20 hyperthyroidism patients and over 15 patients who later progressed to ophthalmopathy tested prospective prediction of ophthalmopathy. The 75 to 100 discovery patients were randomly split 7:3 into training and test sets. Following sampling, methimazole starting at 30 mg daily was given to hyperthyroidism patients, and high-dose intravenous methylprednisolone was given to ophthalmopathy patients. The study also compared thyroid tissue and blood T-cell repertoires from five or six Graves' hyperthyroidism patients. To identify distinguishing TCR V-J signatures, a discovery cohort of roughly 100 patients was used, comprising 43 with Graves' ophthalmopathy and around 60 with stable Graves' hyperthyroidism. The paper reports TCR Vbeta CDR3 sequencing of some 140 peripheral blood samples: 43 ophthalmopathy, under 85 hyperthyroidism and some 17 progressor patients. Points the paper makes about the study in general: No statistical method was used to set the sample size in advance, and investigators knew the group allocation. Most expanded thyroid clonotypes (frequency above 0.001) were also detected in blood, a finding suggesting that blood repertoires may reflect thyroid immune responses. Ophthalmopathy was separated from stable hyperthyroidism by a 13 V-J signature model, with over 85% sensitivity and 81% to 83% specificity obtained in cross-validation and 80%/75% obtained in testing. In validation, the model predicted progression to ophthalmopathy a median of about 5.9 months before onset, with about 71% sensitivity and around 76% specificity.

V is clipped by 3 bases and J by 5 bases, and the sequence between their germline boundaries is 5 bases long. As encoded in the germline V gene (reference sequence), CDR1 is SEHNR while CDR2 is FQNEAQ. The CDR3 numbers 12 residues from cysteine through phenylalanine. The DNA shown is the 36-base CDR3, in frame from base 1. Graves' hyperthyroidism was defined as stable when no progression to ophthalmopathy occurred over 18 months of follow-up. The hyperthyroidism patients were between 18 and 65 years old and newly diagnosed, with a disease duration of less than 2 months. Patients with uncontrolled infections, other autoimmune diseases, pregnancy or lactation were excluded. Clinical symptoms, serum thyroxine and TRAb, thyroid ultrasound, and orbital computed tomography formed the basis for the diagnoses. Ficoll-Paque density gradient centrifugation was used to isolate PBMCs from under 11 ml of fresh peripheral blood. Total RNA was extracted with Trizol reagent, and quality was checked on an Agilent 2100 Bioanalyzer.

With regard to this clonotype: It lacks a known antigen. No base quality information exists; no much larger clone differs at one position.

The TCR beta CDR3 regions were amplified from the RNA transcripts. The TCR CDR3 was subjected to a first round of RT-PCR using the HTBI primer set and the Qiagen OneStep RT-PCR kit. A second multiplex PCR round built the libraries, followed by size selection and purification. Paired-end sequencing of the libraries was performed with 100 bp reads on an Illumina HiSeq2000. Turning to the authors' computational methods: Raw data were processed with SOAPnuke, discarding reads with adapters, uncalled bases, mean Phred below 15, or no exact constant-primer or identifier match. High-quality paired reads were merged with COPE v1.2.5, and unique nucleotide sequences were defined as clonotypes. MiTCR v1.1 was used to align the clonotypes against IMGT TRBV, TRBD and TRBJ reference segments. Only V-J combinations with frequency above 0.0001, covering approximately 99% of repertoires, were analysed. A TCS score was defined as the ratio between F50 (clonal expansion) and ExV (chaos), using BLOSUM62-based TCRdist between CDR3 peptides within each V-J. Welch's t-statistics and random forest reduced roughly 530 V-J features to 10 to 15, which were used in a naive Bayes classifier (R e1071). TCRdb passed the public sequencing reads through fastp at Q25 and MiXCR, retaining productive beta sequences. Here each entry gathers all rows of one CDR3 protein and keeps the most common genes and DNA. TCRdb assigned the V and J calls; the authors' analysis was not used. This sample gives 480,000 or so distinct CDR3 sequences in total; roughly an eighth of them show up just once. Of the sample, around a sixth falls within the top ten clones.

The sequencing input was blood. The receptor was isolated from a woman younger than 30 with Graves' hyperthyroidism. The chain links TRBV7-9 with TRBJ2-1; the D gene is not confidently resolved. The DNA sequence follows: TGTGCCAGCAGCTTTCAGAACAATGAGCAGTTCTTC. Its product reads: CASSFQNNEQFF.